This T cell receptor beta chain came from a study of blood T cell repertoires in COVID-19. Background on the study: Nucleic acid was either cDNA or gDNA, and it came from T cells, B-cell-depleted T cells, or PBMCs.

Trimming removed 1 base from V and 0 bases from J, with 13 bases in between. This CDR3 is 16 amino acids long. In germline, CDR1 is SNHLY, CDR2 FYNNEI. TCRdb's table, derived via immunoSEQ multiplex PCR, lists solely in-frame clones and lacks some. The profile shows 48,000 or so clones, 85% of them singletons. The TCR sequence derives from a woman between 55 and 75 years old with acute or convalescent COVID-19. Sequenced: peripheral blood. The chain combines TRBV2 with TRBJ2-7; the D is unclear. This CDR3 is CASSEGGAIGSYEQYF. CDR3 nucleotides: TGTGCCAGCAGTGAAGGAGGAGCAATTGGCTCCTACGAGCAGTACTTC.